The rows below give T cell receptor beta chains drawn from one sample of a study of human T cells and chemical hapten exposure. MiXCR, applied by TCRdb to the RACE reads, yields one record per CDR3 protein. Counted here are fewer than 350,000 distinct CDR3 sequences, roughly 7.4% occurring once; the ten biggest clones make up about 1.2%. The source was whole blood, collected in connection with sensitization to the hapten diphenylcyclopropenone (DPC). All receptors derive from a young man with alopecia areata. Some clones in this sample may be carry-over from other donors' samples. Each CDR3 is given with its conserved first and last residue. The D gene is left open where the match is weak. Where a row states a size, it is once, few, many or the class of an expanded clone; other rows omit it.

CDR3 length,D gene,J gene,clone size,V gene,CDR3 DNA,CDR3 protein
12,NA,TRBJ2-3,many,TRBV12-3/TRBV12-4,TGTGCCAGCAGTTTAACAGGGTATTCGCAGTATTTT,CASSLTGYSQYF
15,NA,TRBJ1-4,NA,TRBV3-1,TGTGCCAGCAGCCACAGGTCCCCTGGGGATGAAAAACTGTTTTTT,CASSHRSPGDEKLFF
12,NA,TRBJ2-7,few,TRBV7-9,TGTGCCAGCAGCTCACGTGTCTACGAGCAGTACTTC,CASSSRVYEQYF
15,TRBD1,TRBJ1-2,many,TRBV7-2,TGTGCCAGCAGCCTAGAGACAGGGGGGCTCTATGGCTACACCTTC,CASSLETGGLYGYTF
15,TRBD1,TRBJ1-2,NA,TRBV5-1,TGCGCCAGCAGCTTGGCCCAGGGGGGGACGGCTGGCTACACCTTC,CASSLAQGGTAGYTF
13,TRBD1,TRBJ2-1,few,TRBV9,TGTGCCAGCAGCGGGGACAGGGCCAATGAGCAGTTCTTC,CASSGDRANEQFF
18,NA,TRBJ2-2,NA,TRBV6-1,TGTGCCAGCAGTGAAGCGCTTCGGGGTCGGACTCGGAGCGGGGAGCTGTTTTTT,CASSEALRGRTRSGELFF
17,NA,TRBJ1-6,few,TRBV6-2/TRBV6-3,TGTGCCAGCAGTTATGGAGAGGAAAGCTCCTATAATTCACCCCTCCACTTT,CASSYGEESSYNSPLHF
15,TRBD1,TRBJ1-1,NA,TRBV28,TGTGCCAGCAGTCGCTTGGACAGGTTGAACACTGAAGCTTTCTTT,CASSRLDRLNTEAFF
15,NA,TRBJ1-5,many,TRBV6-2/TRBV6-3,TGTGCCAGCAGTGGAGGGTGGTATAGCAATCAGCCCCAGCATTTT,CASSGGWYSNQPQHF
16,NA,TRBJ1-1,NA,TRBV6-6,TGTGCCAGCAGTTACGGTTATTCAGGGGACGACACTGAAGCTTTCTTT,CASSYGYSGDDTEAFF
16,TRBD1,TRBJ2-3,NA,TRBV4-3,TGCGCCAGCAGCCCCAAGGACAGGGGGGACACAGATACGCAGTATTTT,CASSPKDRGDTDTQYF
15,TRBD1,TRBJ2-5,many,TRBV6-2/TRBV6-3,TGTGCCAGCAGTTTCGAGGGACAGGGACAAGAGACCCAGTACTTC,CASSFEGQGQETQYF
14,TRBD1,TRBJ1-6,NA,TRBV2,TGTGCCAGCAGTCTACAGGGGGCGCATTCACCCCTCCACTTT,CASSLQGAHSPLHF
14,NA,TRBJ1-2,many,TRBV7-9,TGTGCCAGCAGCCCTCTAAATAAGGGCTATGGCTACACCTTC,CASSPLNKGYGYTF
16,NA,TRBJ1-3,many,TRBV7-9,TGTGCCAGCAGCTTTTCAGTAGGCTTCTCTGGAAACACCATATATTTT,CASSFSVGFSGNTIYF
17,TRBD2,TRBJ2-2,few,TRBV4-3,TGCGCCAGCAGCTTGGGACTAGCGGGGGAAAACACCGGGGAGCTGTTTTTT,CASSLGLAGENTGELFF
16,TRBD1,TRBJ2-3,NA,TRBV2,TGTGCCAGCAACGAACAGGGGACACCTAGCACAGATACGCAGTATTTT,CASNEQGTPSTDTQYF
14,NA,TRBJ1-4,NA,TRBV27,TGTGCCAGCAGTTTTTGGGGAACTAATGAAAAACTGTTTTTT,CASSFWGTNEKLFF
15,TRBD1,TRBJ1-1,NA,TRBV12-3/TRBV12-4,TGTGCCAGCAGCTCTCGACAGGGAAAGAACACTGAAGCTTTCTTT,CASSSRQGKNTEAFF
15,TRBD1,TRBJ1-4,NA,TRBV20-1,TGCAGTGGAGCGGGACAGGGGGCAACTAATGAAAAACTGTTTTTT,CSGAGQGATNEKLFF
14,TRBD2,TRBJ2-3,NA,TRBV25-1,TGTGCCAGCAGTGGACTAGCGGAGACAGATACGCAGTATTTT,CASSGLAETDTQYF
15,NA,TRBJ2-5,NA,TRBV6-4,TGTGCCAGCAGTGACTCGCCGGCCACCCGAGAGACCCAGTACTTC,CASSDSPATRETQYF
14,NA,TRBJ2-1,few,TRBV2,TGTGCCAGCCCAAGGAGCAACTCCTACAATGAGCAGTTCTTC,CASPRSNSYNEQFF
17,NA,TRBJ1-5,few,TRBV7-9,TGTGCCAGCAGCTTAAAAGGACCGGGATCCGCTAATCAGCCCCAGCATTTT,CASSLKGPGSANQPQHF
14,NA,TRBJ1-1,few,TRBV4-3,TGCGCCAGCAGCCAAGATTACCCGAACACTGAAGCTTTCTTT,CASSQDYPNTEAFF
15,TRBD1,TRBJ2-2,few,TRBV6-4,TGTGCCAGCAGTGACCGGGGACAGAACGTCGGGGAGCTGTTTTTT,CASSDRGQNVGELFF
13,NA,TRBJ2-3,few,TRBV4-1,TGCGCCAGCAGCCAAGGCCTTCCAGATACGCAGTATTTT,CASSQGLPDTQYF
14,NA,TRBJ1-2,few,TRBV18,TGTGCCAGCTCATCCTTACAGGCTTACTATGGCTACACCTTC,CASSSLQAYYGYTF
18,TRBD2,TRBJ2-3,few,TRBV7-3,TGTGCCAGCAGCTTAAGAGGGACTAGCGGGGGTATCGCAGATACGCAGTATTTT,CASSLRGTSGGIADTQYF
15,NA,TRBJ1-1,few,TRBV7-9,TGTGCCAGCAGCTTATCCACGGGCCGGGGCACTGAAGCTTTCTTT,CASSLSTGRGTEAFF
15,NA,TRBJ2-4,few,TRBV6-2/TRBV6-3,TGTGCCAGCAGTTACTCGACCCTAGCCAAAAACATTCAGTACTTC,CASSYSTLAKNIQYF
15,NA,TRBJ2-3,NA,TRBV5-1,TGCGCCAGCAGATCCCCATCCTACCTCACAGATACGCAGTATTTT,CASRSPSYLTDTQYF
15,TRBD1,TRBJ2-2,NA,TRBV7-6,TGTGCCAGCAGGGCCGGACAGGGGGACACCGGGGAGCTGTTTTTT,CASRAGQGDTGELFF
13,TRBD1,TRBJ1-1,many,TRBV6-2/TRBV6-3,TGTGCCAGCGGACTTACCGGGACAGTTGAAGCTTTCTTT,CASGLTGTVEAFF
17,NA,TRBJ2-4,few,TRBV7-8,TGTGCCAGCAGCCCCACGACCGTCGTCATAGCCAAAAACATTCAGTACTTC,CASSPTTVVIAKNIQYF
14,NA,TRBJ1-4,few,TRBV5-1,TGCGCCAGCGGAGGCGGGGGGCGCTTTGAAAAACTGTTTTTT,CASGGGGRFEKLFF
15,NA,TRBJ1-2,many,TRBV27,TGTGCCAGCAGTTCCTTCAGGGAAACTAACTATGGCTACACCTTC,CASSSFRETNYGYTF
14,NA,TRBJ2-7,NA,TRBV6-1,TGTGCCAGCAACGTAGGGGCAGGAACCTACGAGCAGTACTTC,CASNVGAGTYEQYF
15,TRBD1,TRBJ2-2,NA,TRBV7-9,TGTGCCAGCAGCTACAGGGGAAGCAACACCGGGGAGCTGTTTTTT,CASSYRGSNTGELFF
14,NA,TRBJ1-2,NA,TRBV10-2,TGCGCCAGCAGTGAGATCCAGGGGAAGGATGGCTACACCTTC,CASSEIQGKDGYTF
13,NA,TRBJ2-7,NA,TRBV7-2,TGTGCCAGCAGCTTAGCAGGGTCCCACGAGCAGTACTTC,CASSLAGSHEQYF
13,NA,TRBJ2-5,NA,TRBV7-2,TGTGCCAGCAGCTTAGGATTCTGGGAAGCGGCATACTTC,CASSLGFWEAAYF
15,TRBD1,TRBJ1-5,NA,TRBV12-3/TRBV12-4,TGTGCCAGCAGTTTAAACGACAGGGAGCATCAGCCCCAGCATTTT,CASSLNDREHQPQHF
17,TRBD1,TRBJ1-4,NA,TRBV20-1,TGCAGTGCTAGAACCGACAGGGCGGTTGCTTTTAATGAAAAACTGTTTTTT,CSARTDRAVAFNEKLFF
15,NA,TRBJ1-4,NA,TRBV18,TGTGCCAGCTCACCCCGGGACCTCAAATCTGAAAAACTGTTTTTT,CASSPRDLKSEKLFF
17,NA,TRBJ1-1,NA,TRBV5-1,TGCGCCAGCAGCTTCCGGGACCCCGGCCAGGGGAACACTGAAGCTTTCTTT,CASSFRDPGQGNTEAFF
15,NA,TRBJ2-4,NA,TRBV12-2,TGTGCAAGTCGCTTAGCTTCGGGGGAGCCAAACATTCAGTACTTC,CASRLASGEPNIQYF
13,NA,TRBJ2-4,NA,TRBV29-1,TGCAGCGGTACGGATACAGCCAAAAACATTCAGTACTTC,CSGTDTAKNIQYF
13,NA,TRBJ1-5,few,TRBV28,TGTGCCAGCAGCCTCGGAATCAATCAGCCCCAGCATTTT,CASSLGINQPQHF